The 16 T cell receptor beta chains below come from one sample, sequenced in a study of PD-1 blockade in classical Hodgkin lymphoma (TCRdb year 2020). The time point label for this specimen denotes: cycle 4 day 1 (C4D1), after more than five weeks of nivolumab. Relapse after autologous stem cell transplantation had occurred in all trial patients, and cohorts A, B and C were distinguished by prior brentuximab vedotin exposure. The library was generated by the immunoSEQ multiplex PCR assay. TCRdb provides this immuneACCESS table in a form limited to in-frame rearrangements. Some clones are lacking; in checked studies, under half of them reflect an unresolved V gene, and why the rest are absent is not known. Present in this sample are about 52,000 clones, around nine tenths of which were seen just once. In total, the top ten clones hold approximately 7% of the sample. The sequencing used peripheral blood mononuclear cells (PBMCs), collected before the fourth cycle of nivolumab. Receptors were obtained from a human donor with classical Hodgkin lymphoma.

J is TRBJ2-1 and V is TRBV4-1, with 7 bases aligning to TRBD2. Per the germline V gene, CDR1 is MGHRA and CDR2 is YSYEKL. J was trimmed by 8 bases and V by 0 bases; bases with no gene match: 7. The length of the CDR3 is 15 residues. CDR3 nucleotides: TGCGCCAGCAGCCAAGAATTGACTAGCAGCGATGAGCAGTTCTTC. Encoded protein: CASSQELTSSDEQFF.

A single count supports this clone. V is TRBV5-4 and J is TRBJ2-6; 8 bases fit TRBD1. This CDR3 region has 19 residues. V dropped 0 bases and J dropped 1; count of bases not matched to a gene: 9. Germline CDR1 and CDR2: SGHNT and YYREEE (reference sequence). CDR3 nucleotide sequence: TGTGCCAGCAGCTTGGCTGAGGTGTACAGGGGGTCTGGGGCCAACGTCCTGACTTTC. Protein sequence: CASSLAEVYRGSGANVLTF. Looking up the rest from reference TRBV5-4 and TRBJ2-6 gives the full variable domain: ETGVTQSPTHLIKTRGQQVTLRCSSQSGHNTVSWYQQALGQGPQFIFQYYREEENGRGNFPPRFSGLQFPNYSSELNVNALELDDSALYLCASSLAEVYRGSGANVLTFGAGSRLTVL.

The rearrangement links TRBV6-1 to TRBJ2-7; tentative D call: TRBD2 (6 bases). Germline CDR1 and CDR2: MNHNS and SASEGT. With 4 bases removed from V and 2 bases from J, the gap between germline ends came to 9 bases. The CDR3 consists of 13 residues. The CDR3: CASSGGATYEQYF. CDR3 coding DNA: TGTGCCAGCAGTGGCGGGGCCACCTACGAGCAGTACTTC.

The V gene is TRBV29-1, the J gene TRBJ2-5; 10 bases map to TRBD2. CDR1 is SQVTM, CDR2 ANQGSEA, per germline. J lost 4 bases, V lost 4 bases, and 9 bases had no gene match. CDR3 length equals 15 residues. Here the CDR3 reads CSVVQAGGPGETQYF. The DNA for the CDR3 is TGCAGCGTTGTACAAGCGGGAGGGCCGGGAGAGACCCAGTACTTC.

The CDR3 protein is CASSYLALAGGINEQFF. CDR3 DNA sequence: TGTGCCAGCAGCTACCTTGCCCTAGCGGGAGGAATTAATGAGCAGTTCTTC. The chain combines TRBV7-2 with TRBJ2-1, with TRBD2 identical over 11 bases. J lost 7 bases, V lost 4 bases, and 12 bases had no gene match. This CDR3 region has 17 residues. The germline V gene has CDR1 SGHTA and CDR2 FQGNSA.

In this sample, this clone turned up a few times. This rearrangement joins TRBV2 to TRBJ2-3; 13 nucleotides match TRBD2. The V gene's germline CDR1 is SNHLY and CDR2 FYNNEI. J lost 0 bases, V lost 2 bases, and 5 bases had no gene match. CDR3 length: 18 residues. In DNA form, the CDR3 reads TGTGCCAGCAGTGAAATACTAGCGGGAGGGACTAGCACAGATACGCAGTATTTT. It specifies CASSEILAGGTSTDTQYF.

The CDR3 loop is CSVTQGNGGYTF. The CDR3 nucleotides read TGCAGCGTTACTCAGGGAAATGGTGGCTACACCTTC. This rearrangement joins TRBV29-1 to TRBJ1-2; D possibly corresponds to TRBD1 (5 bases). V was trimmed by 5 bases and J by 7 bases, leaving 14 bases between them. This CDR3 contains 12 residues. Germline CDR1 SQVTM, CDR2 ANQGSEA.

V gene TRBV6-6 combines with J gene TRBJ1-4; D is perhaps TRBD1 (5 bases). CDR3 length equals 16 residues. CDR1 and CDR2 from the germline V gene are MNHNY and SVGAGI (reference sequence). V was pared by 4 bases and J by 2 bases, with 14 bases between. CDR3 loop: CASSWGGLGTNEKLFF. The CDR3 DNA reads TGTGCCAGCAGTTGGGGGGGGTTAGGGACTAATGAAAAACTGTTTTTT.

The V gene is TRBV7-3, the J gene TRBJ2-1; TRBD2 aligns across 8 bases. Trimming at V came to 2 bases and at J to 7 bases, leaving 10 bases not matched to a gene. CDR3 length: 16 amino acids. Germline CDR1 SGHTA, CDR2 FQGTGA. The CDR3 coding sequence is TGTGCCAGCAGCTTATACAGCGGGAGTAGGAAAAATGAGCAGTTCTTC. It translates to CASSLYSGSRKNEQFF.

The chain recombines TRBV28 with TRBJ2-5; D is undetermined. The germline V and J ends were trimmed by 3 bases and 4 bases, with 6 bases remaining between them. CDR3 length: 12 residues. CDR1 is MDHEN and CDR2 is SYDVKM in the germline V gene. The DNA of the CDR3 is TGTGCCAGCAGTTTCCGGAGAGAGACCCAGTACTTC. Amino acid sequence: CASSFRRETQYF.

The V call is TRBV14, the J call TRBJ2-2, with 8 bases fitting TRBD2. V shed 1 base and J 0 bases; nucleotides not matched to a gene: 1. The CDR3 is 16 residues long. CDR1 and CDR2 (germline): SGHDN, FVKESK. CDR3 DNA sequence: TGTGCCAGCAGCCAAGTCGGGAGGGCGAACACCGGGGAGCTGTTTTTT. This codes for CASSQVGRANTGELFF.

The rearrangement links TRBV18 to TRBJ2-1; 8 bases are shared with TRBD2. V lost 4 bases, J lost 0 bases, and 11 bases stayed unmatched. The CDR3 contains 18 residues. The V gene's germline CDR1 is KGHSH and CDR2 LQKENI. The CDR3 nucleotides read TGTGCCAGCTCACGCTACACTAGCGGCTACAGCTCCTACAATGAGCAGTTCTTC. Translating it yields CASSRYTSGYSSYNEQFF. Filled out from reference TRBV18 and TRBJ2-1, the complete variable domain reads NAGVMQNPRHLVRRRGQEARLRCSPMKGHSHVYWYRQLPEEGLKFMVYLQKENIIDESGMPKERFSAEFPKEGPSILRIQQVVRGDSAAYFCASSRYTSGYSSYNEQFFGPGTRLTVL.

The chain has TRBV5-1 and TRBJ2-1; no clear D. Per germline, CDR1 SGHRS and CDR2 YFSETQ. V lost 4 bases and J lost 4, with 15 bases in between. This CDR3 has 15 residues. The CDR3 DNA is TGCGCCAGCAGCGAATTCCGAGTAGCTTACAATGAGCAGTTCTTC. Its translation is CASSEFRVAYNEQFF. The variable domain in full, completed from reference TRBV5-1 and TRBJ2-1, reads KAGVTQTPRYLIKTRGQQVTLSCSPISGHRSVSWYQQTPGQGLQFLFEYFSETQRNKGNFPGRFSGRQFSNSRSEMNVSTLELGDSALYLCASSEFRVAYNEQFFGPGTRLTVL.

The chain uses TRBV5-5 and TRBJ2-7, with TRBD1 identical over 9 bases. Per the germline V gene, CDR1 is SGHKS and CDR2 is YYEKEE (reference sequence). CDR3 length equals 17 residues. With 4 bases clipped from V and 2 bases from J, the junction kept 13 bases outside the gene matches. As DNA, the CDR3 is TGTGCCAGCAGCCCATACCCTAGGGGACAGGGACCCTACGAGCAGTACTTC. Translation: CASSPYPRGQGPYEQYF.

This clone was detected once. The chain recombines TRBV6-1 with TRBJ2-5, with 9 bases that match TRBD2. Germline assignment: CDR1 MNHNS and CDR2 SASEGT. This CDR3 region has 14 residues. V trimming: 6 bases; J trimming: 5 bases; junction bases outside the gene matches: 7. The CDR3 here is CASRIRAGGETQYF. In DNA form, the CDR3 reads TGTGCCAGCAGGATCCGGGCGGGGGGGGAGACCCAGTACTTC.

The V call is TRBV13, the J call TRBJ2-1; either TRBD1 or TRBD2 may supply D (6 bases each). The germline CDR1 and CDR2 sequences are PRHDT and FYEKMQ (reference sequence). Trimming took off 5 bases at V and 1 base at J, with 12 bases between the two ends. The CDR3 runs to 15 residues. The CDR3 here is CASSPKGGSYNEQFF. Here the CDR3 DNA reads TGTGCCAGCAGCCCAAAGGGGGGATCCTACAATGAGCAGTTCTTC.